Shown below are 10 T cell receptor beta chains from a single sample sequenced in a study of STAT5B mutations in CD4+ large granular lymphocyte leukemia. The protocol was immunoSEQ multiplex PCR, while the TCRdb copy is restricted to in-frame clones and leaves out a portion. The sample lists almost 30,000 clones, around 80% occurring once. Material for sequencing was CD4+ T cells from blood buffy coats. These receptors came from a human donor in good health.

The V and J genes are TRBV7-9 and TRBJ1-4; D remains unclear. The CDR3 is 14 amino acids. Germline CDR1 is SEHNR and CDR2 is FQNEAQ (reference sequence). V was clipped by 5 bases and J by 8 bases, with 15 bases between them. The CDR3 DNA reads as TGTGCCAGCAGCCCGTCTTCGACGGGCGAAAAACTGTTTTTT. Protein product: CASSPSSTGEKLFF.

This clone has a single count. The CDR3 sequence is CASSLNGVNLYGYTF. DNA for the CDR3: TGTGCCAGCAGCTTGAACGGGGTTAACCTCTATGGCTACACCTTC. This chain connects TRBV5-4 to TRBJ1-2, with unresolved D. The CDR3 is 15 residues long. The V end was cut by 1 base, the J end by 4 bases, with 14 bases between. Germline V gene data show CDR1 as SGHNT and CDR2 as YYREEE (reference sequence). The entire variable domain, with the rest obtained from reference TRBV5-4 and TRBJ1-2, is as follows: ETGVTQSPTHLIKTRGQQVTLRCSSQSGHNTVSWYQQALGQGPQFIFQYYREEENGRGNFPPRFSGLQFPNYSSELNVNALELDDSALYLCASSLNGVNLYGYTFGSGTRLTVV.

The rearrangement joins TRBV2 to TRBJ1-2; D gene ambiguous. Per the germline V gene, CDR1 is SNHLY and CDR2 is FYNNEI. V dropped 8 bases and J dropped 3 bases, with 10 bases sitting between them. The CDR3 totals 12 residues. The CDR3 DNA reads TGTGCCAGCGCCGAGCTTGACTATGGCTACACCTTC. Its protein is CASAELDYGYTF.

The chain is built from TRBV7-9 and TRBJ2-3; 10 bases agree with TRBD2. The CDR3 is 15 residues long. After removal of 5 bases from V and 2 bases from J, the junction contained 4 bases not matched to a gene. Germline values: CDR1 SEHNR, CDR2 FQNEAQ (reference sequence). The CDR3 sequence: CASSVSGGLTDTQYF. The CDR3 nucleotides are TGTGCCAGCAGCGTTAGCGGGGGGCTCACAGATACGCAGTATTTT.

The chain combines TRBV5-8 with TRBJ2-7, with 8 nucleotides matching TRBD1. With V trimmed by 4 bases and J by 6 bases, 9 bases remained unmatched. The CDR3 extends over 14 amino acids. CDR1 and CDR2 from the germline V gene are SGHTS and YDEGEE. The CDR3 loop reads CASSLRTGSGEQYF. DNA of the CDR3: TGTGCCAGCAGCCTTAGGACAGGGAGTGGCGAGCAGTACTTC.

The chain's CDR3 is CATSRDSHRYTPDTQYF. CDR3 coding DNA: TGTGCCACCAGCAGAGATTCCCACCGTTATACCCCAGATACGCAGTATTTT. The gene calls are TRBV15 and TRBJ2-3, with no clear D. CDR3 size: 17 residues. The germline V and J ends were trimmed by 0 bases and 4 bases, with 17 bases remaining between them. Germline values: CDR1 LNHNV, CDR2 YYDKDF (reference sequence).

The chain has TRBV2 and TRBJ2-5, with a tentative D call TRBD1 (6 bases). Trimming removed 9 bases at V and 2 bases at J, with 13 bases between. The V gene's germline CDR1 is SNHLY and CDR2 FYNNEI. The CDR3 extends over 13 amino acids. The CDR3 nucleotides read TGTGCCAGTGCGAGGGGGTCGCAAGAGACCCAGTACTTC. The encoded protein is CASARGSQETQYF.

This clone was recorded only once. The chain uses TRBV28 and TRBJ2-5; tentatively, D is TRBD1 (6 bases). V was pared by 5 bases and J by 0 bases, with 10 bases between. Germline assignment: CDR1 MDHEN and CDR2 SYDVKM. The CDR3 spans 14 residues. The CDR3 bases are TGTGCCAGCAGTAGGGGGAGAAACCAAGAGACCCAGTACTTC. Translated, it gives CASSRGRNQETQYF.

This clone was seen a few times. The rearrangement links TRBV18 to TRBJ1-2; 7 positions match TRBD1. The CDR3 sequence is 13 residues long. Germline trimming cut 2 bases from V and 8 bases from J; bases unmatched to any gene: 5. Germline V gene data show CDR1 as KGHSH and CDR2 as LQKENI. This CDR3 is CASSPGRQGGYTF. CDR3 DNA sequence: TGTGCCAGCTCACCAGGCCGACAGGGCGGCTACACCTTC.

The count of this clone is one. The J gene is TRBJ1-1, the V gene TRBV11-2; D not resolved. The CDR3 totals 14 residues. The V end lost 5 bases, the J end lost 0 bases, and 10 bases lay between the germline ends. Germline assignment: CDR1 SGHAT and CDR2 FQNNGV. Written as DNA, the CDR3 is TGTGCCAGCAGCCTAATCCAACTGAACACTGAAGCTTTCTTT. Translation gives CASSLIQLNTEAFF.